In this sample, the clone carrying this T cell receptor beta chain turned up a few times. The sample is drawn from a study of shared clonotypes between healthy human individuals. Naive CD8 populations comprised CD45RO-negative cells positively selected for CCR7, excluding terminally differentiated effector memory CD45RA+ cells. Trimming left V 4 bases short and J 7 bases short, with 11 bases between. The germline V gene encodes CDR1 MNHEY and CDR2 SMNVEV (reference sequence). CDR3 length equals 13 residues. Data came from immunoSEQ multiplex PCR; TCRdb stores just in-frame clones and leaves some out. Of about 2.2 million clones in the sample, 93% were seen once.

Sequenced sample: naive CD8+ T cells from PBMCs. The TCR was taken from a young man in good health. Some clones in this sample may be carry-over from other donors' samples. The V and J genes are TRBV27 and TRBJ1-5, with D perhaps matching TRBD1 (5 bases). The CDR3 coding sequence is TGTGCCAGCAGTTGGGGCCCGAGGCAGCCCCAGCATTTT. Encoded protein: CASSWGPRQPQHF.